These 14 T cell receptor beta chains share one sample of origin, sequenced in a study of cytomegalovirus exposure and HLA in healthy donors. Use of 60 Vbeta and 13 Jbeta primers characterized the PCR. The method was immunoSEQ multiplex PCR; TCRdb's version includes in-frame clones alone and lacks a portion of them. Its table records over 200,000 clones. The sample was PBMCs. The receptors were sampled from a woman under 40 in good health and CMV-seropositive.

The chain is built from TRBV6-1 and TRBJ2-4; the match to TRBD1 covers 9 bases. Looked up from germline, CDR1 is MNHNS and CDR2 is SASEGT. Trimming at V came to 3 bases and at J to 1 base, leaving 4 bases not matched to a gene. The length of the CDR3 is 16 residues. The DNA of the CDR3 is TGTGCCAGCAGTGAGGGACAGGGATGGGCCAAAAACATTCAGTACTTC. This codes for CASSEGQGWAKNIQYF.

The CDR3 DNA is TGTGCCAGCAGTTTACCTCTAGCGGGCTCTTCAGATACGCAGTATTTT. Protein: CASSLPLAGSSDTQYF. V and J are TRBV28 and TRBJ2-3, with 8 bases aligning to TRBD2. This CDR3 spans 16 amino acids. V dropped 2 bases and J dropped 4; count of bases not matched to a gene: 8. Per the germline V gene, CDR1 is MDHEN and CDR2 is SYDVKM. The full variable domain, its missing parts supplied by reference TRBV28 and TRBJ2-3, is DVKVTQSSRYLVKRTGEKVFLECVQDMDHENMFWYRQDPGLGLRLIYFSYDVKMKEKGDIPEGYSVSREKKERFSLILESASTNQTSMYLCASSLPLAGSSDTQYFGPGTRLTVL.

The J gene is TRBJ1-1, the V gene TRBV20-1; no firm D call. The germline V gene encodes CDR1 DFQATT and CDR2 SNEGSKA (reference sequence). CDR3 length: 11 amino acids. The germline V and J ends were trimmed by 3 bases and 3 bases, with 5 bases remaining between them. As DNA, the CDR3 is TGCAGTGCTAGTCGAGACACTGAAGCTTTCTTT. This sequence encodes CSASRDTEAFF.

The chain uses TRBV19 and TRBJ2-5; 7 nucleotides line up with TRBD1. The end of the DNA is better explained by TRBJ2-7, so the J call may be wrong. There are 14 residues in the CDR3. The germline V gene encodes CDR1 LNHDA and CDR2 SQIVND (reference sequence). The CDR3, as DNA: TGTGCCAGTAGTCCGGGGACAGCGACGCACGAGCAGTACTTC. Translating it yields CASSPGTATHEQYF.

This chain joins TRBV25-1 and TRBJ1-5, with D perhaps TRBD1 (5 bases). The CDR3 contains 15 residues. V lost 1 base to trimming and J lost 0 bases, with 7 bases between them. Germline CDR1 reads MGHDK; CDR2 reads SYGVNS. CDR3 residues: CASSESGGSNQPQHF. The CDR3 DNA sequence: TGTGCCAGCAGTGAATCGGGGGGTAGCAATCAGCCCCAGCATTTT.

This chain's CDR3 is CASSMTSGGDEQFF. The CDR3 region has the DNA TGCGCCAGCAGCATGACTAGCGGGGGGGATGAGCAGTTCTTC. The chain uses TRBV5-1 and TRBJ2-1; TRBD2 agrees at 14 bases. The CDR3 contains 14 residues. Germline-derived CDR1 and CDR2 are SGHRS and YFSETQ. V lost 4 bases, J lost 8 bases, and 2 bases stayed unmatched.

The CDR3 is CASKRRGAGETQYF. CDR3 DNA: TGTGCCAGCAAGCGCCGGGGGGCCGGGGAGACCCAGTACTTC. The V and J genes are TRBV6-1 and TRBJ2-5; TRBD2 is a possible D gene (7 bases). CDR1 and CDR2 from the germline V gene are MNHNS and SASEGT. The germline V and J ends were trimmed by 7 bases and 5 bases, with 17 bases remaining between them. CDR3 length: 14 residues.

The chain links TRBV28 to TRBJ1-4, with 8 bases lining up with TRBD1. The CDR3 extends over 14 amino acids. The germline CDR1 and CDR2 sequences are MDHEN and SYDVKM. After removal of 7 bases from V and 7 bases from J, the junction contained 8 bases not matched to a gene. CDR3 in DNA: TGTGCCAGCACCGCGGACAGGGAGGGTGAAAAACTGTTTTTT. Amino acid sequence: CASTADREGEKLFF.

The CDR3 coding sequence is TGTGCCAGTAGTCGCACGGGGAGCAGCACTGAAGCTTTCTTT. Translation: CASSRTGSSTEAFF. The chain uses TRBV19 and TRBJ1-1; D remains ambiguous. Germline V gene sequence: CDR1 LNHDA, CDR2 SQIVND (reference sequence). Trimming took 5 bases from V and 4 from J, leaving 14 bases between them. The CDR3 is 14 residues long.

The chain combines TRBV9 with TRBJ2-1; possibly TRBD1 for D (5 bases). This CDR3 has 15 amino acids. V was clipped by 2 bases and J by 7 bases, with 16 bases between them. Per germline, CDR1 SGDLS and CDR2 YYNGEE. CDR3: CASSVGHGVMNEQFF. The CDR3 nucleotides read TGTGCCAGCAGCGTCGGACACGGAGTGATGAATGAGCAGTTCTTC.

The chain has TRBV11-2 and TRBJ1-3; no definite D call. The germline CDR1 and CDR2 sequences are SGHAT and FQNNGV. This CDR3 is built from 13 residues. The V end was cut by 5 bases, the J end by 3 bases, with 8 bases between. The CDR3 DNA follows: TGTGCCAGCAGCACATCAGGTGGAAACACCATATATTTT. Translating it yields CASSTSGGNTIYF.

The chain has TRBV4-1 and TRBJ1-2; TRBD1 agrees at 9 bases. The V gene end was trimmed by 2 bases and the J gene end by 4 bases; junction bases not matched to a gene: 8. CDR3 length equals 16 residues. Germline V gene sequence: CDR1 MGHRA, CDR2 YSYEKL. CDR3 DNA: TGCGCCAGCAGCCAACCTGGGACAGGGAAGGGCTATGGCTACACCTTC. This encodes CASSQPGTGKGYGYTF.

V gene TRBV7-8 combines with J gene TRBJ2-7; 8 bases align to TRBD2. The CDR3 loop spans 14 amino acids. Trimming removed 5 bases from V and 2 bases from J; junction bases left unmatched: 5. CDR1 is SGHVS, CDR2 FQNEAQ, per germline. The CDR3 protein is CASSPLAGPYEQYF. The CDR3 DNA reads TGTGCCAGCAGCCCGTTAGCGGGACCCTACGAGCAGTACTTC.

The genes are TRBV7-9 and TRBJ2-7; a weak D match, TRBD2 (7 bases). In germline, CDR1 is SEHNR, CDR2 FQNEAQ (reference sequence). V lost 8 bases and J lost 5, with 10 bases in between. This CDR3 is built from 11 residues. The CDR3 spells CASGGGDEQYF. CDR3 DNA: TGTGCCAGCGGAGGGGGGGACGAGCAGTACTTC.